The clone carrying this TCR beta chain was found a few times. The antigen is not known. TCRdb independently ran MiXCR on the RT-PCR reads; one entry per CDR3 protein. The table shows fewer than 650,000 distinct CDR3 sequences, with around 13% occurring only once. This entry comes from a study of response to subunit inactivated influenza vaccine. CDR3 length: 13 residues. Germline CDR1 and CDR2: SQVTM and ANQGSEA. V shed 4 bases and J shed 0 bases, with 10 bases lying between them. Findings and limits, study-wide: The authors offered the suggestion that each seasonal influenza vaccination recruits few new T cells.

This clonotype was sampled from a man aged 50-59 years who received an inactivated influenza vaccine. The V and J genes are TRBV29-1 and TRBJ2-7; D not resolved. This material consisted of PBMCs from blood, taken 40 to 50 days after vaccination. CDR3 nucleotide sequence: TGCAGCGTTGTTGATCGGTACTCCTACGAGCAGTACTTC. Amino acids: CSVVDRYSYEQYF.